A single sample is the source of the 12 T cell receptor beta chains below, sequenced in a study of a mutant IDH1 vaccine in newly diagnosed glioma. Here immunoSEQ multiplex PCR was the method, and the copy in TCRdb shows in-frame clones only, minus some. The repertoire has approximately 36,000 clones, approximately 78% of them found once; the top ten carry approximately 9.1%. The sample's time point: baseline, week 1 (first vaccination visit). Noted treatment: pre-vaccination baseline after standard-of-care therapy. Sequences were derived from PBMCs, sampled from a glioma patient treated with radiotherapy, temozolomide or both. All receptors come from a man aged 35-49 years with glioma. Some clones in this sample may be carry-over from other donors' samples.

Concerning this clone itself: At one of its ends the junction is not consistent with the germline gene, which may arise from a read error. This chain links TRBV23-1 with TRBJ1-4; D is possibly TRBD1 (5 bases). TRBV23-1 is identified as an open reading frame with a role that is uncertain. CDR3 length: 16 amino acids. The CDR3 DNA follows: TGCGCCAGCAGTCCCACCCCGCCCCAGGGCGACATACCCCAATCTTTT. Amino acids: CASSPTPPQGDIPQSF.

This chain connects TRBV4-1 to TRBJ1-4; D remains unclear. This CDR3 region has 15 residues. V was pared by 5 bases and J by 2 bases, with 12 bases between. Germline lookup yields CDR1 MGHRA and CDR2 YSYEKL. Written as DNA, the CDR3 is TGCGCCAGCAGCTTCCACCCAGCTACTAATGAAAAACTGTTTTTT. Its translation: CASSFHPATNEKLFF.

The chain couples TRBV14 to TRBJ1-2, with D uncertain. The germline V gene encodes CDR1 SGHDN and CDR2 FVKESK. The ends were cut back, 0 bases at V and 5 bases at J, with 13 bases in the middle. This CDR3 is 15 amino acids long. CDR3 loop: CASSQDQEAQYGYTF. The CDR3 DNA reads as TGTGCCAGCAGCCAAGATCAGGAGGCCCAGTATGGCTACACCTTC.

The gene calls are TRBV30 and TRBJ2-5; 11 bases map to TRBD1. Germline V gene data show CDR1 as GTSNPN and CDR2 as SVGIG (reference sequence). V shed 5 bases, J shed 5 bases, and the junction held 4 bases outside the gene matches. This CDR3 comprises 13 residues. CDR3 coding DNA: TGTGCCTGGCGGACAGGGGGCCTGGAGACCCAGTACTTC. Its protein product is CAWRTGGLETQYF.

The J gene is TRBJ2-7, the V gene TRBV5-4, with a tentative D call TRBD2 (5 bases). In germline, CDR1 is SGHNT, CDR2 YYREEE (reference sequence). Trimming took 2 bases from V and 2 from J, leaving 11 bases between them. The CDR3 sequence is 14 residues long. The CDR3 bases are TGTGCCAGCAGCTTCGGAGGCAGGACCTACGAGCAGTACTTC. Protein sequence: CASSFGGRTYEQYF.

The V gene is TRBV6-4, the J gene TRBJ2-7; TRBD1 matches 11 bases. V lost 2 bases to trimming and J lost 0 bases; unmatched junction nucleotides: 3. The CDR3 sequence is 16 residues long. The germline gives CDR1 MRHNA, CDR2 SNTAGT. CDR3 nucleotide sequence: TGTGCCAGCAGTGACCCCGGGACAGGGGGCTCCTACGAGCAGTACTTC. Protein product: CASSDPGTGGSYEQYF.

The CDR3 DNA reads TGTGCCAGCAGCCAACCTAGGGGACTAGCAACAGATACGCAGTATTTT. As protein: CASSQPRGLATDTQYF. The chain carries TRBV4-2 and TRBJ2-3, with TRBD2 matching 9 bases. There are 16 residues in the CDR3. The J segment lost 3 bases and the V segment lost 2 bases, leaving 6 bases of the junction unmatched. The V gene's germline CDR1 is LGHNA and CDR2 YNFKEQ.

The V and J genes are TRBV5-5 and TRBJ1-1; D perhaps matches TRBD1 (5 bases). This CDR3 comprises 16 residues. Germline lookup yields CDR1 SGHKS and CDR2 YYEKEE (reference sequence). V was clipped by 2 bases and J by 10 bases, with 24 bases between them. CDR3 sequence: CASSLYLDTTPGGAFF. As DNA, the CDR3 is TGTGCCAGCAGCTTATATCTGGACACTACTCCTGGCGGAGCTTTCTTT. The whole variable domain, filled in from reference TRBV5-5 and TRBJ1-1, reads DAGVTQSPTHLIKTRGQQVTLRCSPISGHKSVSWYQQVLGQGPQFIFQYYEKEERGRGNFPDRFSARQFPNYSSELNVNALLLGDSALYLCASSLYLDTTPGGAFFGQGTRLTVV.

This chain connects TRBV6-5 to TRBJ1-1; no definite D call. Trimming pared 1 base from V and 7 bases from J, leaving 13 bases between. The germline gives CDR1 MNHEY, CDR2 SVGAGI. This CDR3 spans 14 amino acids. The CDR3, as DNA: TGTGCCAGCAGTTACTTCGGGGTCACGGATGAAGCTTTCTTT. Its translation: CASSYFGVTDEAFF.

This chain uses TRBV6-5 with TRBJ2-3; D unresolved. Germline-derived CDR1 and CDR2 are MNHEY and SVGAGI. V shed 2 bases and J shed 4 bases, with 10 bases lying between them. This CDR3 is 14 amino acids long. As DNA, the CDR3 is TGTGCCAGCAGTTACAGTGTGGTAGCAGATACGCAGTATTTT. It yields the protein CASSYSVVADTQYF.

V gene TRBV10-3 combines with J gene TRBJ2-1; D might be TRBD2 (6 bases). From germline, CDR1 is ENHRY and CDR2 SYGVKD. Trimming removed 5 bases from V and 1 base from J, with 18 bases in between. The CDR3 totals 17 residues. CDR3 sequence reads: CAISTGRRGRSYNEQFF. The CDR3 DNA reads as TGTGCCATCAGTACCGGCAGGAGGGGTCGGTCCTACAATGAGCAGTTCTTC.

V gene TRBV6-1 combines with J gene TRBJ2-2, with 8 bases aligning to TRBD1. Germline CDR1 MNHNS, CDR2 SASEGT. V was pared by 10 bases and J by 4 bases, with 2 bases of the junction left unmatched. The CDR3 is made up of 12 amino acids. CDR3 sequence reads: CANGQGTGELFF. The CDR3 DNA is TGTGCCAACGGACAGGGCACCGGGGAGCTGTTTTTT.